The 28 T cell receptor beta chains reported below all come from one sample, sequenced in a study of blood T cell repertoires in COVID-19. Only in-frame clones appear in the TCRdb table, and some are missing; sequencing was by immunoSEQ multiplex PCR. The sample shows 540,000 or so clones, less than 90% of them seen only once. Specimen: peripheral blood. The receptors were sampled from a woman in her 50s with COVID-19, enrolled during active disease.

The chain's CDR3 is CASSMGGRLGDRDTQYF. The CDR3 DNA sequence: TGTGCCAGTAGTATGGGGGGACGTCTTGGGGATAGAGATACGCAGTATTTT. The rearrangement joins TRBV19 to TRBJ2-3; weak D call: TRBD2 (6 bases). This CDR3 has 17 residues. Trimming shortened V by 3 bases and J by 5 bases, and 21 bases separated the two germline ends. Germline V gives CDR1 LNHDA, CDR2 SQIVND (reference sequence).

This rearrangement joins TRBV27 to TRBJ2-7, with D possibly TRBD1 on 6 matching bases. V was shortened by 2 bases and J by 11 bases, with 16 bases between the two germline ends. Germline values: CDR1 MNHEY, CDR2 SMNVEV (reference sequence). This CDR3 has 13 residues. CDR3 coding DNA: TGTGCCAGCAGTTTAGGACAGACCTCGCGAAAGTACTTC. Amino acids: CASSLGQTSRKYF.

This clone was picked up one time. This chain links TRBV19 with TRBJ2-1, with D unresolved. Trimming removed 3 bases at V and 0 bases at J, with 9 bases between. This CDR3 is 15 amino acids long. Germline CDR1 and CDR2: LNHDA and SQIVND (reference sequence). The CDR3 region has the DNA TGTGCCAGTAGTATCCGGCAGGACTCCTACAATGAGCAGTTCTTC. It codes for CASSIRQDSYNEQFF.

The chain carries TRBV15 and TRBJ2-3, with D hard to call. The CDR3 length is 16 residues. V was shortened by 7 bases and J by 3 bases, with 20 bases between the two germline ends. From germline, CDR1 is LNHNV and CDR2 YYDKDF (reference sequence). The DNA for the CDR3 is TGTGCCACCACCCCCCCGACTCTTTCTCCGACAGATACGCAGTATTTT. It is translated as CATTPPTLSPTDTQYF. Supplemented by reference TRBV15 and TRBJ2-3, the full variable domain reads DAMVIQNPRYQVTQFGKPVTLSCSQTLNHNVMYWYQQKSSQAPKLLFHYYDKDFNNEADTPDNFQSRRPNTSFCFLDIRSPGLGDTAMYLCATTPPTLSPTDTQYFGPGTRLTVL.

This sequence joins TRBV27 and TRBJ2-6; no firm D call. CDR1 and CDR2 from the germline V gene are MNHEY and SMNVEV (reference sequence). The CDR3 is 15 residues long. V was clipped by 5 bases and J by 1 base, with 9 bases between them. CDR3: CASSPRVSGANVLTF. The CDR3 DNA sequence: TGTGCCAGCAGTCCCCGGGTATCTGGGGCCAACGTCCTGACTTTC.

V is TRBV6-5 and J is TRBJ1-6; D gene ambiguous. Germline V gene sequence: CDR1 MNHEY, CDR2 SVGAGI. Trimming took off 5 bases at V and 8 bases at J, with 10 bases between the two ends. The CDR3 spans 13 residues. As DNA, the CDR3 is TGTGCCAGCAGTCTCGGGGATTATTCACCCCTCCACTTT. Its translation: CASSLGDYSPLHF.

The V gene is TRBV10-3, the J gene TRBJ1-6, with D uncertain. Trimming pared 3 bases from V and 8 bases from J, leaving 11 bases between. The CDR3 runs 14 residues. From germline, CDR1 is ENHRY and CDR2 SYGVKD. The CDR3 region has the DNA TGTGCCATCAGTGACGTTAGCTCGGATTCACCCCTCCACTTT. Amino acid sequence: CAISDVSSDSPLHF.

The V and J genes are TRBV19 and TRBJ2-7; D might be TRBD2 (6 bases). V was pared by 3 bases and J by 2 bases, with 14 bases between. The CDR3 totals 15 residues. Germline lookup yields CDR1 LNHDA and CDR2 SQIVND (reference sequence). This chain's CDR3 is CASSIPKGLAYEQYF. In DNA, the CDR3 is TGTGCCAGTAGTATTCCGAAGGGACTCGCCTACGAGCAGTACTTC.

This rearrangement joins TRBV28 to TRBJ2-7, with 9 bases matching TRBD2. Germline V gives CDR1 MDHEN, CDR2 SYDVKM. The CDR3 sequence is 15 residues long. Trimming at V came to 1 base and at J to 7 bases, leaving 8 bases not matched to a gene. CDR3 protein: CASSLSGRGGEEQYF. The CDR3 region has the DNA TGTGCCAGCAGTTTATCCGGGCGGGGGGGTGAGGAGCAGTACTTC.

The count of this clone is one. The chain joins TRBV2 to TRBJ2-6; maybe TRBD2 (5 bases). The CDR3 sequence is 17 residues long. The ends were cut back, 3 bases at V and 4 bases at J, with 16 bases in the middle. Germline-derived CDR1 and CDR2 are SNHLY and FYNNEI. The DNA for the CDR3 is TGTGCCAGCAGTGATCCCCGGGCCCGGGGAGGGGCCAACGTCCTGACTTTC. Translated: CASSDPRARGGANVLTF.

CDR3: CAGRDRGLDGYTF. The CDR3 coding sequence is TGTGCCGGTCGGGACAGGGGGCTCGATGGCTACACCTTC. The V call is TRBV30, the J call TRBJ1-2, with 12 bases identical to TRBD1. Germline trimming cut 8 bases from V and 6 bases from J; bases unmatched to any gene: 7. Germline lookup yields CDR1 GTSNPN and CDR2 SVGIG (reference sequence). The CDR3 is 13 residues long.

Of note for this clone: Other DNA sequences within the sample encode an identical CDR3. J is TRBJ2-7 and V is TRBV11-2; perhaps TRBD1 as D (5 bases). V gave up 0 bases and J gave up 8 bases, with 8 bases separating them. CDR1 and CDR2 (germline): SGHAT, FQNNGV. The CDR3 covers 12 residues. The CDR3 DNA reads as TGTGCCAGCAGCTTAGATAGGGGCAAGCAGTACTTC. It encodes CASSLDRGKQYF.

The gene calls are TRBV7-9 and TRBJ1-2, with D perhaps TRBD1 (6 bases). V dropped 5 bases and J dropped 4 bases, with 11 bases sitting between them. CDR3 length: 13 amino acids. CDR1 SEHNR and CDR2 FQNEAQ come from the germline V gene (reference sequence). The CDR3 nucleotides are TGTGCCAGCAGCCAAGGACAGCTCTATGGCTACACCTTC. Protein product: CASSQGQLYGYTF.

CDR3 in amino acids: CASSLITGADEKLFF. The CDR3 DNA reads TGTGCCAGCAGTTTAATAACAGGGGCGGATGAAAAACTGTTTTTT. V gene TRBV28 combines with J gene TRBJ1-4; TRBD1 agrees at 7 bases. CDR1 is MDHEN, CDR2 SYDVKM, per germline. With V trimmed by 2 bases and J by 6 bases, 6 bases remained unmatched. CDR3 length equals 15 residues.

V usage is TRBV19 and J usage is TRBJ1-5; 8 bases map to TRBD1. The germline V gene has CDR1 LNHDA and CDR2 SQIVND (reference sequence). V lost 10 bases and J lost 0; bases outside the gene matches: 8. The CDR3 length is 15 residues. The CDR3 here is CATADRDLSNQPQHF. CDR3 in DNA: TGTGCCACCGCGGACAGGGACCTTAGCAATCAGCCCCAGCATTTT.

This chain connects TRBV7-9 to TRBJ1-1, with a possible D match to TRBD1 (5 bases). The germline gives CDR1 SEHNR, CDR2 FQNEAQ (reference sequence). V gave up 4 bases and J gave up 7 bases, with 10 bases separating them. This CDR3 is 12 amino acids long. The CDR3 DNA follows: TGTGCCAGCAGCTCAGGGCCCCTTGAAGCTTTCTTT. This sequence encodes CASSSGPLEAFF.

CDR3: CAWRPTSGGASLETQYF. The CDR3 region has the DNA TGTGCCTGGAGGCCGACTAGCGGGGGGGCCTCGCTAGAGACCCAGTACTTC. This chain links TRBV30 with TRBJ2-5, with 14 bases that match TRBD2. The V gene's germline CDR1 is GTSNPN and CDR2 SVGIG (reference sequence). The CDR3 runs 17 residues. J gave up 4 bases and V 3 bases, and 10 bases lay outside the gene matches.

The chain combines TRBV27 with TRBJ1-1, with a weak D call TRBD1 (6 bases). Trimming cost V 5 bases and J 0 bases, with 10 bases left between them. CDR3 size: 14 residues. The V gene's germline CDR1 is MNHEY and CDR2 SMNVEV (reference sequence). In DNA form, the CDR3 reads TGTGCCAGCAGTCCAGGGGCCGTGAACACTGAAGCTTTCTTT. It encodes CASSPGAVNTEAFF.

In this sample, this clone turned up once. This chain connects TRBV19 to TRBJ1-6; 12 bases are a match to TRBD1. V was pared by 4 bases and J by 7 bases, with 8 bases of the junction left unmatched. Per germline, CDR1 LNHDA and CDR2 SQIVND (reference sequence). This CDR3 region has 17 residues. The CDR3 nucleotides are TGTGCCAGTAGTACCGGGACAGGGGGCGATGGGAATTCACCCCTCCACTTT. Residues: CASSTGTGGDGNSPLHF.

The chain combines TRBV10-3 with TRBJ1-3, with TRBD1 matching 8 bases. From germline, CDR1 is ENHRY and CDR2 SYGVKD. CDR3 size: 13 residues. Losses at the gene ends were 9 bases for V and 6 bases for J; bases not matched to a gene: 7. CDR3 nucleotides: TGTGCCATTGGACAGGGCTGGGAAAACACCATATATTTT. Translating it yields CAIGQGWENTIYF.

This clone has a single count. The CDR3 region has the DNA TGTGCCAGCAGTTCGGGGGGAAAAACCGGGGAGCTGTTTTTT. This sequence encodes CASSSGGKTGELFF. The V gene is TRBV27, the J gene TRBJ2-2, with 7 nucleotides matching TRBD2. J was trimmed by 5 bases and V by 4 bases; bases with no gene match: 4. There are 14 residues in the CDR3. Germline V lookup: CDR1 MNHEY, CDR2 SMNVEV (reference sequence).

This rearrangement joins TRBV2 to TRBJ1-5, with 7 bases lining up with TRBD1. Germline CDR1 and CDR2: SNHLY and FYNNEI. V gave up 7 bases and J gave up 8 bases; unmatched junction bases: 11. This CDR3 spans 14 amino acids. CDR3 loop: CASTSRQGKEPQHF. In DNA form, the CDR3 reads TGTGCCAGCACTAGTAGACAGGGAAAAGAGCCCCAGCATTTT.

The chain employs TRBV2 and TRBJ2-7; 9 nucleotides line up with TRBD2. CDR1 is SNHLY and CDR2 is FYNNEI in the germline V gene. This CDR3 comprises 14 residues. The V segment lost 7 bases and the J segment 4 bases; nucleotides outside the gene matches: 8. Written as DNA, the CDR3 is TGTGCCAGCAACCAAGCGGGGGGTGGGTACGAGCAGTACTTC. As protein: CASNQAGGGYEQYF.

This rearrangement joins TRBV5-1 to TRBJ1-4; 9 bases map to TRBD1. This CDR3 has 15 residues. Germline-derived CDR1 and CDR2 are SGHRS and YFSETQ. The ends lost 4 bases at V and 2 bases at J; junction bases unmatched: 3. CDR3 residues: CASSPGTGTNEKLFF. The CDR3 coding sequence is TGCGCCAGCAGCCCGGGGACAGGGACTAATGAAAAACTGTTTTTT.

The V call is TRBV7-2, the J call TRBJ2-1; tentative D call: TRBD2 (7 bases). This CDR3 comprises 16 residues. Germline V gene sequence: CDR1 SGHTA, CDR2 FQGNSA. Trimming cost V 0 bases and J 2 bases, with 11 bases left between them. Here the CDR3 reads CASSLAMGGPYNEQFF. CDR3 bases: TGTGCCAGCAGCTTAGCGATGGGGGGGCCCTACAATGAGCAGTTCTTC.

V gene TRBV10-2 combines with J gene TRBJ1-3; maybe TRBD1 (5 bases). The CDR3 totals 15 residues. The germline CDR1 and CDR2 sequences are WSHSY and SAAADI. Trimming stripped 2 bases from V and 2 bases from J, with 10 bases between. CDR3 amino acids: CASSENRGTGNTIYF. The DNA of the CDR3 is TGCGCCAGCAGTGAGAATAGGGGAACTGGAAACACCATATATTTT.

J is TRBJ2-1 and V is TRBV5-8, with D possibly being TRBD2 (5 bases). Trimming shortened V by 0 bases and J by 0 bases, and 10 bases separated the two germline ends. Looked up from germline, CDR1 is SGHTS and CDR2 is YDEGEE. This CDR3 comprises 16 residues. The CDR3 region is CASSLEQTSSYNEQFF. The CDR3 bases are TGTGCCAGCAGCTTGGAACAAACTAGCTCCTACAATGAGCAGTTCTTC.

V usage is TRBV5-5 and J usage is TRBJ2-1, with D maybe TRBD2 (5 bases). CDR1 and CDR2 from the germline V gene are SGHKS and YYEKEE (reference sequence). V shed 4 bases and J shed 4 bases, with 9 bases lying between them. The CDR3 has 13 residues. DNA for the CDR3: TGTGCCAGCAGCCCACTAGAGTACAATGAGCAGTTCTTC. It is translated as CASSPLEYNEQFF.